A selection of T cell receptor beta chains follows, all from one sample in a study of T cell responses to AZD1222 COVID-19 vaccine. TCRdb keeps only in-frame clones here, not all; method: immunoSEQ multiplex PCR. The profile shows 100,000 to 150,000 clones, 86% of them singletons. Sequencing used peripheral blood, obtained 28 days after the second AZD1222 dose. These receptors came from an adult who received the AZD1222 COVID-19 vaccine. Each CDR3 is given with its conserved first and last residue. Size is stated for part of the rows, as once, few or many counts, or as a class when the clone is expanded.

CASSQDRTSGGANTGELFF 19 . TRBV4-3
CASSPSGYGYEQYF 14 . TRBV6-5
CASSLTGSNEQFF 13 . TRBV7-3
CASSLGAGGAGYTF 14 few TRBV7-2
CASSQDTGANQPQHF 15 few TRBV3-1/TRBV3-2
CASSWTGRRQEKLFF 15 . TRBV5-4
CASSIDSRRKHTQYF 15 . TRBV19
CASSGTNTGELFF 13 . TRBV6-2/TRBV6-3
CASSIRGTYEQYF 13 . TRBV19
CASSQDSAGNQPQHF 15 . TRBV3-1/TRBV3-2
CASSAGQGRTEAFF 14 . TRBV27
CASRGAGAPGISGYTF 16 . TRBV4-3
CASSPLTGVSSYEQYF 16 once TRBV18
CASSVDGNQPQHF 13 once TRBV6-4
CASRGSYNSPLHF 13 . TRBV6-5
CASSDPGTSGGPNTGELFF 19 . TRBV21-1
CASSITTTDTQYF 13 . TRBV4-2
CASSPRGSMNTEAFF 15 . TRBV7-2
CSVEGDMDTDTQYF 14 . TRBV29-1
CASSQDLQYSSYNEQFF 17 . TRBV4-3
CASSLDQAGYTF 12 . TRBV7-9
CARSSRLPGCYTF 13 . TRBV5-3
CAWNSLTGKVTEAFF 15 . TRBV30
CASSPRGGGHGGEQFF 16 . TRBV27
CASSRGPRAYEQYF 14 once TRBV13
CASSMMRGGTGELFF 15 . TRBV19
CASSPGQTYGYTF 13 . TRBV28